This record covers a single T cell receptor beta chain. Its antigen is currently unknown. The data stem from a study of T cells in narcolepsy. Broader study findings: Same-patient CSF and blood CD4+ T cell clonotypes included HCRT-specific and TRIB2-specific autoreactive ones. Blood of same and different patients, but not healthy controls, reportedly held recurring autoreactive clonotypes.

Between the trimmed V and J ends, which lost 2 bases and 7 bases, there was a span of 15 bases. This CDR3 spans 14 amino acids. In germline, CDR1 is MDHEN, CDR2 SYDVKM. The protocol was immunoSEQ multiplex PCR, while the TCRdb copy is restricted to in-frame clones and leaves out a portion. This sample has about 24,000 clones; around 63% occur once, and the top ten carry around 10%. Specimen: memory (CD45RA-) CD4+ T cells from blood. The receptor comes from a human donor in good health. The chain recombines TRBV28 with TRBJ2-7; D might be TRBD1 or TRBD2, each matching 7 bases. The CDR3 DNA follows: TGTGCCAGCAGTTTAATCTCAGGGGGGGAAGAGCAGTACTTC. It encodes CASSLISGGEEQYF.